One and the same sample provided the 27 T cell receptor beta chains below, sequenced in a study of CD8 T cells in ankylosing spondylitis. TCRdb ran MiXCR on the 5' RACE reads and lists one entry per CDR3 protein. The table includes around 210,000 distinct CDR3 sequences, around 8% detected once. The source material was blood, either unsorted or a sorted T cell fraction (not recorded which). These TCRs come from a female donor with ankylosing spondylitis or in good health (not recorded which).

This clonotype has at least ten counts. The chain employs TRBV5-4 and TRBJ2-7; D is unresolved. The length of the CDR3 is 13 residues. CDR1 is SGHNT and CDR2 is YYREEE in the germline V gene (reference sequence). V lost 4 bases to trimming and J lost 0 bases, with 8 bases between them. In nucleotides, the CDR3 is TGTGCCAGCAGCCCTGGTGACTCCTACGAGCAGTACTTC. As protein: CASSPGDSYEQYF.

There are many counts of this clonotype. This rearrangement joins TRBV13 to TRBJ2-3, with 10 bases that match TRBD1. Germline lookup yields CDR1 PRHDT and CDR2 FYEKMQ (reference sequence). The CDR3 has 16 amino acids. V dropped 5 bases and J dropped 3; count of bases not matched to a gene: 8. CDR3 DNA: TGTGCCAGCAGCCTCTTCGGACAGGGGGTAACAGATACGCAGTATTTT. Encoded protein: CASSLFGQGVTDTQYF.

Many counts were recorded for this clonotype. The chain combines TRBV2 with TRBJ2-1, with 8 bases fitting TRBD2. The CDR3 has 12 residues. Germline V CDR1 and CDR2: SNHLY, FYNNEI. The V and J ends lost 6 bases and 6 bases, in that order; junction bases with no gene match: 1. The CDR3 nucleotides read TGTGCCAGCAGCGGGACTAGCAATGAGCAGTTCTTC. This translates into CASSGTSNEQFF.

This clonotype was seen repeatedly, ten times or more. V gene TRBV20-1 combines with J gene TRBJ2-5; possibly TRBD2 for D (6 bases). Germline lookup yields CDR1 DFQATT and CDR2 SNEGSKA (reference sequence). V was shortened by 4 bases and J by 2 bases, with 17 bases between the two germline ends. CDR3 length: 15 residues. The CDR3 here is CSATRKGGGQETQYF. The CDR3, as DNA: TGCAGTGCTACCCGAAAAGGAGGAGGGCAAGAGACCCAGTACTTC.

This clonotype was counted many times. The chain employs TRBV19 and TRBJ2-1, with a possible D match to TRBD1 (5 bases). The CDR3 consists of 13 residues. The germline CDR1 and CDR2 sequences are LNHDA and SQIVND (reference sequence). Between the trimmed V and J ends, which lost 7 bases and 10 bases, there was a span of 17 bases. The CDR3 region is CASMNFGQGEQFF. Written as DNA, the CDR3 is TGTGCCAGTATGAATTTCGGACAAGGGGAGCAGTTCTTC. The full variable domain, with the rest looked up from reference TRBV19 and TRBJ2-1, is DGGITQSPKYLFRKEGQNVTLSCEQNLNHDAMYWYRQDPGQGLRLIYYSQIVNDFQKGDIAEGYSVSREKKESFPLTVTSAQKNPTAFYLCASMNFGQGEQFFGPGTRLTVL.

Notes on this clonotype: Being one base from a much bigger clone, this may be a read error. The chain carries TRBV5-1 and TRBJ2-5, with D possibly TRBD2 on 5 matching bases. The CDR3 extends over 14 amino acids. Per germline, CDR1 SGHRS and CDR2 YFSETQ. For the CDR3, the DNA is TGCGTCAGCAGCTTAGAGGGTATGCAAGAGACCCAGTACTTC. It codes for CVSSLEGMQETQYF.

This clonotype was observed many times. This chain's CDR3 is CASSLWASYEQYF. CDR3 sequence (DNA): TGTGCCAGCAGCTTATGGGCTTCCTACGAGCAGTACTTC. This rearrangement joins TRBV7-2 to TRBJ2-7, with no clear D. Trimming took 2 bases from V and 1 from J, leaving 6 bases between them. CDR3 size: 13 residues. In germline, CDR1 is SGHTA, CDR2 FQGNSA.

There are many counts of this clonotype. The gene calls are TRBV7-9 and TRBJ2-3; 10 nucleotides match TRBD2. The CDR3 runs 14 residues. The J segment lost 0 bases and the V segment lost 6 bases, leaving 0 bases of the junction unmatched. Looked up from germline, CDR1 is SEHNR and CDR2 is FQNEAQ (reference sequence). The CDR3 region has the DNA TGTGCCAGCAGTAGCGGGAGGAGCACAGATACGCAGTATTTT. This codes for CASSSGRSTDTQYF.

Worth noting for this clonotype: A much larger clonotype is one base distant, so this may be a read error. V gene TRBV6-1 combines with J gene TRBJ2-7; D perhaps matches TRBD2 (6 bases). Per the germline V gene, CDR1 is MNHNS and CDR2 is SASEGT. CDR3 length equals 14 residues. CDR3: CTSSGRGIPYEQYF. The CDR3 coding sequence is TGTACCAGCAGCGGCCGGGGGATCCCCTACGAGCAGTACTTC.

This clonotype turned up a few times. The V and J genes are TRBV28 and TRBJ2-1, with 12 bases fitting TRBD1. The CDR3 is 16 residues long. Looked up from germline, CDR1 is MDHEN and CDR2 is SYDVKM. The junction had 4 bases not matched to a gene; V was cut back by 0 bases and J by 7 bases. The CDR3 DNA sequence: TGTGCCAGCAGTTTATGGGGACAGGGGGCGCAGAATGAGCAGTTCTTC. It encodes CASSLWGQGAQNEQFF.

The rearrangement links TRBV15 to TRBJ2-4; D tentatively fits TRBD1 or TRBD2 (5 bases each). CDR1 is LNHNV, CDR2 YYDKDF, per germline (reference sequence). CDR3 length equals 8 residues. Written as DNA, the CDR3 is TGTTTAATCTTGGGGGAGTACTTC. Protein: CLILGEYF.

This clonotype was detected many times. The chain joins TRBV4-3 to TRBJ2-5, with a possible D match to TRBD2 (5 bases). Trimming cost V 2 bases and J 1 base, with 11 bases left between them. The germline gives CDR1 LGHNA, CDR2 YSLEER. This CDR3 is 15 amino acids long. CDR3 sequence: CASSQSQRTQETQYF. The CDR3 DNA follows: TGCGCCAGCAGCCAATCCCAGCGGACCCAAGAGACCCAGTACTTC.

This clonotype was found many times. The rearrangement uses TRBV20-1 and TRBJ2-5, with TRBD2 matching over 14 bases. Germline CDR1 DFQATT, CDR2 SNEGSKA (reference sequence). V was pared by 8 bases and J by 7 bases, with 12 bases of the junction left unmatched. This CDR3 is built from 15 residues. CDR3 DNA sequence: TGCAGTTCAAGCTCGGGACTAGCGGGAGATCCGACCCAGTACTTC. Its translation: CSSSSGLAGDPTQYF.

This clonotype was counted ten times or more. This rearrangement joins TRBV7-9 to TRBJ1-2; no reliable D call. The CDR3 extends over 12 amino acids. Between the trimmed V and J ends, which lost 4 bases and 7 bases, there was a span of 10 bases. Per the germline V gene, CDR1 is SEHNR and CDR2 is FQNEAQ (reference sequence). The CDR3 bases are TGTGCCAGCAGCTCCGGGTTGAGTGGCTACACCTTC. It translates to CASSSGLSGYTF.

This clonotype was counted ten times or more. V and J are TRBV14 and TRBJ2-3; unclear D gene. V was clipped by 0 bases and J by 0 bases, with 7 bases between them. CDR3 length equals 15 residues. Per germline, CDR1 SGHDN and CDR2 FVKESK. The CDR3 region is CASSQDGRSTDTQYF. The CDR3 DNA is TGTGCCAGCAGCCAAGATGGTAGGAGCACAGATACGCAGTATTTT. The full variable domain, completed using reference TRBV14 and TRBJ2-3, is EAGVTQFPSHSVIEKGQTVTLRCDPISGHDNLYWYRRVMGKEIKFLLHFVKESKQDESGMPNNRFLAERTGGTYSTLKVQPAELEDSGVYFCASSQDGRSTDTQYFGPGTRLTVL.

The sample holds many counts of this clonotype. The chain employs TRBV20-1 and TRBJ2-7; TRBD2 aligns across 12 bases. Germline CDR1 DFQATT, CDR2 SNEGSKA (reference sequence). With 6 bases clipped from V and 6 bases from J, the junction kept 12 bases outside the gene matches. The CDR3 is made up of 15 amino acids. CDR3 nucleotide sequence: TGCAGTGCCCCCCCAGGGACTAGCGGGTATGGCGAGCAGTACTTC. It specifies CSAPPGTSGYGEQYF.

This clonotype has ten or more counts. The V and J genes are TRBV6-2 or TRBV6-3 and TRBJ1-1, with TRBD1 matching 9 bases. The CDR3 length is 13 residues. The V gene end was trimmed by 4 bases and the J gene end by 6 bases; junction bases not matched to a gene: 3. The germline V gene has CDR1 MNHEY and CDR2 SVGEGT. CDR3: CASSWDRVAEAFF. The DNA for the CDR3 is TGTGCCAGCAGTTGGGACAGGGTGGCTGAAGCTTTCTTT.

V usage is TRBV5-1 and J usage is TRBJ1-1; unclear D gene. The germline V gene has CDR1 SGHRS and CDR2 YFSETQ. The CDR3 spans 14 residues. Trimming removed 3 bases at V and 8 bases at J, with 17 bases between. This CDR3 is CASSSGEGMREAFF. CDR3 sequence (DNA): TGCGCCAGCAGCTCCGGGGAGGGTATGAGAGAAGCTTTCTTT.

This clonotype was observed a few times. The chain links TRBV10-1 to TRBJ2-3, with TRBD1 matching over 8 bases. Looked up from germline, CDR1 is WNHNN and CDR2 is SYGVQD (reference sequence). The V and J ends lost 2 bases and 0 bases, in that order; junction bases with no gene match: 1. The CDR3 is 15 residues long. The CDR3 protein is CASSERTGSTDTQYF. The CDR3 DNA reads TGCGCCAGCAGTGAGCGGACAGGGAGCACAGATACGCAGTATTTT.

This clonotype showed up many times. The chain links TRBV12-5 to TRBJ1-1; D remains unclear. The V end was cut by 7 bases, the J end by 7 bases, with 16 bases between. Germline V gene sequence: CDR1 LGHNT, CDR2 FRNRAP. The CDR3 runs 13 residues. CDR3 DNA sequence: TGTGCTAGTGCCTTAGAGGCAGTGAGTGAAGCTTTCTTT. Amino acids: CASALEAVSEAFF.

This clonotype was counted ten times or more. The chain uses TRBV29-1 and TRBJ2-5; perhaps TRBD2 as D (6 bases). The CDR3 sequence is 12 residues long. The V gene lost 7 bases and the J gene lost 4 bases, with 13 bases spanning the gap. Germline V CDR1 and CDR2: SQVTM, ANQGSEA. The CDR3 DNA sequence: TGCAGCGGGGGGGAGGTCGGAGAGACCCAGTACTTC. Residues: CSGGEVGETQYF.

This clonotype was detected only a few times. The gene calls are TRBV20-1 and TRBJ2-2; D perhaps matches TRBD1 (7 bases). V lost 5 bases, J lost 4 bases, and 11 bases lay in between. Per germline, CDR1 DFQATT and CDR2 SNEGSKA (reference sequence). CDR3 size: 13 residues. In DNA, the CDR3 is TGCAGTGCTGCAGGGGGGAGCACCGGGGAGCTGTTTTTT. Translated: CSAAGGSTGELFF.

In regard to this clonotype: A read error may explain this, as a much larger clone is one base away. The CDR3 nucleotides read TGCGCCAGCAGCTTGGCGGCTGGGAACACCGGGGAGCTGTTTTTT. Residues: CASSLAAGNTGELFF. The chain recombines TRBV5-1 with TRBJ2-2; D gene uncertain. This CDR3 region has 15 residues. Germline assignment: CDR1 SGHRS and CDR2 YFSETQ. The V end was cut by 0 bases, the J end by 1 base, with 7 bases between.

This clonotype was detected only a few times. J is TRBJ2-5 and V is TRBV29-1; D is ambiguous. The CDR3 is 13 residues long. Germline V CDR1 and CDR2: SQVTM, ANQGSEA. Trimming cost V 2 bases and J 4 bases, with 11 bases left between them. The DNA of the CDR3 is TGCAGCGTTGAAATTAGTGGGGTAGAGACCCAGTACTTC. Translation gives CSVEISGVETQYF. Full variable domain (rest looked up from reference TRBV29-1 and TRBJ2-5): SAVISQKPSRDICQRGTSLTIQCQVDSQVTMMFWYRQQPGQSLTLIATANQGSEATYESGFVIDKFPISRPNLTFSTLTVSNMSPEDSSIYLCSVEISGVETQYFGPGTRLLVL.

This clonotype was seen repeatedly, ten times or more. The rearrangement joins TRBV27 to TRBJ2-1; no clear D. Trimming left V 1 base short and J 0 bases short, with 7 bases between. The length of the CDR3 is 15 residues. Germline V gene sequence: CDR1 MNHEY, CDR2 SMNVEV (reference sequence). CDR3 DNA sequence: TGTGCCAGCAGTTTATGGCCCCTCTCCTACAATGAGCAGTTCTTC. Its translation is CASSLWPLSYNEQFF.

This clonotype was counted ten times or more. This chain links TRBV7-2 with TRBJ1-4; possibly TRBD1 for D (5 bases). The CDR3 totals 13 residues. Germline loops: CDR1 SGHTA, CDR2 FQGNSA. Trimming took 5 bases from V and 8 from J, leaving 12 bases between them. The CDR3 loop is CASSLGVWEKLFF. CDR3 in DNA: TGTGCCAGCAGCCTGGGGGTTTGGGAAAAACTGTTTTTT.

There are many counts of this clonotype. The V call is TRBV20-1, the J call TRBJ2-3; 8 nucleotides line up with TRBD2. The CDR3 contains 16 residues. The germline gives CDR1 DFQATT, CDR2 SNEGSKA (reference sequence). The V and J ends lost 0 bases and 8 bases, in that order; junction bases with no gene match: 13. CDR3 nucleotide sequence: TGCAGTGCTAGAGATCTTAGTCTAGCGGGTCTGGGTACGCAGTATTTT. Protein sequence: CSARDLSLAGLGTQYF.